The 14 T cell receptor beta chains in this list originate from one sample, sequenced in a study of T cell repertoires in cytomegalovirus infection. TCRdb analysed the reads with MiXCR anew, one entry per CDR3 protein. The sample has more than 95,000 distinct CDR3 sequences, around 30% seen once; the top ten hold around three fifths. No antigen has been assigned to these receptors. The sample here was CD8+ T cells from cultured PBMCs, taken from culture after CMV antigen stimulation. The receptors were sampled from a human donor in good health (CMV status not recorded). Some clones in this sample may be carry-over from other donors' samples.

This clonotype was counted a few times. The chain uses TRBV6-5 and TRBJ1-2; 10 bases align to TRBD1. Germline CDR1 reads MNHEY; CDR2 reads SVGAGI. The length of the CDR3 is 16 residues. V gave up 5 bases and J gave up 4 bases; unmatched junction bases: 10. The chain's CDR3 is CASSLGTGDVIYGYTF. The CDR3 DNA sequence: TGTGCCAGCAGTCTCGGGACAGGGGATGTTATCTATGGCTACACCTTC.

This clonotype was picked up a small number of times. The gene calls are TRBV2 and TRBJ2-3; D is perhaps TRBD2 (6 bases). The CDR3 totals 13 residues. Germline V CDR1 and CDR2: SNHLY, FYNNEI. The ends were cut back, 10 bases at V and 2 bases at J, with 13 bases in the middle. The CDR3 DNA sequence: TGTGCCACTACTCAGGACTACACAGATACGCAGTATTTT. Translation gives CATTQDYTDTQYF.

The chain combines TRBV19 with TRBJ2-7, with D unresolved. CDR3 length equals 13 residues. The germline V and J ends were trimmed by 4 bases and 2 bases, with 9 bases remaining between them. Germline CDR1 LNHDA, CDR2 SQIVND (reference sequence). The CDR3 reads CASSTWSTYEQYF. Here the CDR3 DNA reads TGTGCCAGTAGTACGTGGTCTACCTACGAGCAGTACTTC. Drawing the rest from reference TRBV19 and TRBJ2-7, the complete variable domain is DGGITQSPKYLFRKEGQNVTLSCEQNLNHDAMYWYRQDPGQGLRLIYYSQIVNDFQKGDIAEGYSVSREKKESFPLTVTSAQKNPTAFYLCASSTWSTYEQYFGPGTRLTVT.

This chain's CDR3 is CASSRANYGYTF. The CDR3 DNA follows: TGCGCCAGCAGTAGAGCTAACTATGGCTACACCTTC. J is TRBJ1-2 and V is TRBV23-1; D not certain. TRBV23-1 is labeled an ORF, and its function is uncertain. Trimming took 5 bases from V and 0 from J, leaving 4 bases between them. This CDR3 is 12 amino acids long.

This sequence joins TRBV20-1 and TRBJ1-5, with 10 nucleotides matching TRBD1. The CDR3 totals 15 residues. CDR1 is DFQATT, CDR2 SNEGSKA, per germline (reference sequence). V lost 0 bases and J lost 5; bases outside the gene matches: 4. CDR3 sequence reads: CSARDLGQGDQPQHF. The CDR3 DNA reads TGCAGTGCTAGAGATCTCGGACAGGGGGATCAGCCCCAGCATTTT.

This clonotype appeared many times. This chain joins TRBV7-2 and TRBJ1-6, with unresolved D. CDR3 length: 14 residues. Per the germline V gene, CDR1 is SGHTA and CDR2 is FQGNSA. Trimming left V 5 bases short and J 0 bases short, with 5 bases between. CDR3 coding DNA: TGTGCCAGCAGCCGAAGCTCCTATAATTCACCCCTCCACTTT. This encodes CASSRSSYNSPLHF.

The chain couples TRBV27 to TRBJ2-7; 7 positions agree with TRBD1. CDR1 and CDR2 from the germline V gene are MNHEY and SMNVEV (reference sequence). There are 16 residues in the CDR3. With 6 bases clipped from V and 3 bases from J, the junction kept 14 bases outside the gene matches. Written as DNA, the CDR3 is TGTGCCAGCAGCCGGTTCCGAGACAGGGTTCACTACGAGCAGTACTTC. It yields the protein CASSRFRDRVHYEQYF.

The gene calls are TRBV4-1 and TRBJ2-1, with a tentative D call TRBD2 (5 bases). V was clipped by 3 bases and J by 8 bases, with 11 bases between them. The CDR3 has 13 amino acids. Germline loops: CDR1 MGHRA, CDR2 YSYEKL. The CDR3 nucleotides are TGCGCCAGCAGCCACATGGGAGTTGATGAGCAGTTCTTC. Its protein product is CASSHMGVDEQFF.

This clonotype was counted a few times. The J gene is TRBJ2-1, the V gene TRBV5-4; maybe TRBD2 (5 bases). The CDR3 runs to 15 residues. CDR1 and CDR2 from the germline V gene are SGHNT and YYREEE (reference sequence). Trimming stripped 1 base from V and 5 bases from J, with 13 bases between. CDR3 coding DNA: TGTGCCAGCAGCTTGTCCGGACTTGGAAACAATGAGCAGTTCTTC. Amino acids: CASSLSGLGNNEQFF.

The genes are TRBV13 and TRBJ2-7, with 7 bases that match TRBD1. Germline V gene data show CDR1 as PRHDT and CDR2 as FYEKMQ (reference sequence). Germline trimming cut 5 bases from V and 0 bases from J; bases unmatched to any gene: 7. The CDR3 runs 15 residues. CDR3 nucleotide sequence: TGTGCCAGCAGCGCCGGGACAGCTAGCTCCTACGAGCAGTACTTC. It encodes CASSAGTASSYEQYF. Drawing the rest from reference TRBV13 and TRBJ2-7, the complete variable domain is AAGVIQSPRHLIKEKRETATLKCYPIPRHDTVYWYQQGPGQDPQFLISFYEKMQSDKGSIPDRFSAQQFSDYHSELNMSSLELGDSALYFCASSAGTASSYEQYFGPGTRLTVT.

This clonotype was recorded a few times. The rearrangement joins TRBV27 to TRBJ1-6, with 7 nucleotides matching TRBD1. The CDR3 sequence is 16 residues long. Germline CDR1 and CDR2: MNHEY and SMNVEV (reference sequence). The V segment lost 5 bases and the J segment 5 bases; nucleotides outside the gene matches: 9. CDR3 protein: CASSPLRGLHNSPLHF. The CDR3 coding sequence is TGTGCCAGCAGTCCCCTGAGGGGGCTGCATAATTCACCCCTCCACTTT.

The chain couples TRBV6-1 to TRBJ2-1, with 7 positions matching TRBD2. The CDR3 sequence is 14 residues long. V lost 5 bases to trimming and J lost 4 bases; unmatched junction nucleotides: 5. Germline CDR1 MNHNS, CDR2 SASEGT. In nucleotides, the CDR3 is TGTGCCAGCAGTTGGGGGGAGGGTTACAATGAGCAGTTCTTC. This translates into CASSWGEGYNEQFF.

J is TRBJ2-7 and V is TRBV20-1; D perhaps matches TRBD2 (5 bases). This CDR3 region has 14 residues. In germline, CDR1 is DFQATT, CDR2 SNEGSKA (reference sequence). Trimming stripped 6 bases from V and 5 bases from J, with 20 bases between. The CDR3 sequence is CSALRTPSRDEQYF. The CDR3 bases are TGCAGTGCCCTACGGACCCCTTCGCGGGACGAGCAGTACTTC.

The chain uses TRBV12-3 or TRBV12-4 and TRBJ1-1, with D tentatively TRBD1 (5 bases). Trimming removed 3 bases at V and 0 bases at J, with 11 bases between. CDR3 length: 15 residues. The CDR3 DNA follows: TGTGCCAGCAGTTTCCGGCCAGGGATGAACACTGAAGCTTTCTTT. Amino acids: CASSFRPGMNTEAFF.